This T cell receptor (beta chain) was recovered during a study of shared clonotypes between healthy human individuals. Overall study: Each donor had three CD4 naive, three CD4 memory, two CD8 naive and one CD8 memory plate.

Germline CDR1 SNHLY, CDR2 FYNNEI. This CDR3 is built from 13 residues. Comment on this clone: Its antigen is still unknown.

Naive-designated CD8 cells lacked CD45RO, were positively enriched for CCR7, and omitted terminally differentiated effector memory CD45RA+ cells. Study conclusions and caveats: Despite large depth, rarefaction showed incomplete sorted-subset sequencing. Owing to a small donor count, the genetic and exposure-history diversity represented was limited.

Clones were sequenced by immunoSEQ multiplex PCR, and TCRdb holds only the in-frame ones, with some missing. The table includes around 2.1 million clones, more than 85% detected once. The sequence was obtained from a man aged 18 to 29 in good health. Some clones in this sample may be carry-over from other donors' samples. Sequencing was done on a sample of naive CD8+ T cells from PBMCs. The V call is TRBV2, the J call TRBJ1-2; D might be TRBD1 (6 bases). The CDR3 DNA reads as TGTGGCATGACCCAGGGGCCGGGCTATGGCTACACCTTC. As protein: CGMTQGPGYGYTF.